The next 9 T cell receptor beta chains were all read from a single sample in a study of blood T cell repertoires in COVID-19. The method was immunoSEQ multiplex PCR; TCRdb's version includes in-frame clones alone and lacks a portion of them. The repertoire holds 75,000 to 95,000 clones, over 80% seen once, with roughly 3.2% in the top ten. The sample comprised peripheral blood. These receptors all come from a man aged 45-65 years with acute or convalescent COVID-19.

This chain joins TRBV12-5 and TRBJ1-6; D not certain. CDR3 length equals 13 residues. Trimming took off 6 bases at V and 9 bases at J, with 12 bases between the two ends. Germline CDR1 is LGHNT and CDR2 is FRNRAP. The CDR3 coding sequence is TGTGCTAGTGGGATGGAAGAGGGTTCACCCCTCCACTTT. This gives the protein CASGMEEGSPLHF.

The chain uses TRBV20-1 and TRBJ2-7; D is perhaps TRBD1 (6 bases). Trimming took off 3 bases at V and 3 bases at J, with 9 bases between the two ends. The CDR3 has 12 residues. In germline, CDR1 is DFQATT, CDR2 SNEGSKA (reference sequence). CDR3 residues: CSASGRGYEQYF. The CDR3 nucleotides read TGCAGTGCTAGTGGCAGGGGCTACGAGCAGTACTTC.

This clone appeared a few times. The V and J genes are TRBV7-2 and TRBJ2-1; 15 bases fit TRBD2. In germline, CDR1 is SGHTA, CDR2 FQGNSA. J lost 9 bases, V lost 5 bases, and 5 bases had no gene match. The CDR3 is 15 amino acids. CDR3 protein: CASSPGLAGGVEQFF. The CDR3 coding sequence is TGTGCCAGCAGCCCGGGACTAGCGGGGGGAGTTGAGCAGTTCTTC.

The genes are TRBV10-1 and TRBJ2-4, with TRBD1 matching over 9 bases. The V gene's germline CDR1 is WNHNN and CDR2 SYGVQD (reference sequence). This CDR3 spans 13 amino acids. V lost 5 bases and J lost 10; bases outside the gene matches: 6. For the CDR3, the DNA is TGCGCCAGCAGTAGGGACAGGGTTGGGATTCAGTACTTC. It specifies CASSRDRVGIQYF.

Details on this clone: Other DNA sequences in this sample translate to the same CDR3. The chain employs TRBV6-5 and TRBJ2-2, with 11 bases identical to TRBD1. The CDR3 loop spans 16 amino acids. J lost 3 bases, V lost 4 bases, and 4 bases had no gene match. Germline CDR1 MNHEY, CDR2 SVGAGI. CDR3 nucleotide sequence: TGTGCCAGCAGTTTCGGGACAGGGGGGGACACCGGGGAGCTGTTTTTT. It encodes CASSFGTGGDTGELFF.

The V gene is TRBV5-1, the J gene TRBJ1-6; 7 bases fit TRBD1. After removal of 4 bases from V and 7 bases from J, the junction contained 8 bases not matched to a gene. CDR1 is SGHRS, CDR2 YFSETQ, per germline. The CDR3 is 15 amino acids. The DNA of the CDR3 is TGCGCCAGCAGCACCGGGACAGATCCGAATTCACCCCTCCACTTT. Translation gives CASSTGTDPNSPLHF.

This chain connects TRBV10-3 to TRBJ2-1, with D perhaps matching TRBD2 (5 bases). The CDR3 runs 11 residues. The germline V and J ends were trimmed by 6 bases and 8 bases, with 8 bases remaining between them. The germline CDR1 and CDR2 sequences are ENHRY and SYGVKD. For the CDR3, the DNA is TGTGCCATCAGGGCGGAGGATGAGCAGTTCTTC. Translation gives CAIRAEDEQFF.

This sequence joins TRBV4-2 and TRBJ2-7; 12 bases are a match to TRBD2. The CDR3 spans 16 residues. Trimming removed 0 bases from V and 4 bases from J; junction bases left unmatched: 4. From germline, CDR1 is LGHNA and CDR2 YNFKEQ. DNA of the CDR3: TGTGCCAGCAGCCAAGACGGGCTAGCGGGAGGGTACGAGCAGTACTTC. Translated: CASSQDGLAGGYEQYF.

V gene TRBV14 combines with J gene TRBJ2-5; 7 bases are shared with TRBD1. Trimming cost V 4 bases and J 5 bases; bases outside gene matches: 4. Germline-derived CDR1 and CDR2 are SGHDN and FVKESK. The CDR3 contains 13 residues. This CDR3 reads CASSPTGRETQYF. The CDR3, as DNA: TGTGCCAGCAGCCCGACAGGGCGGGAGACCCAGTACTTC.